This note documents a single TCR beta chain sequence. V trimming: 7 bases; J trimming: 7 bases; junction bases outside the gene matches: 11. The CDR3 covers 15 residues. CDR1 is LNHNV, CDR2 YYDKDF, per germline (reference sequence). This entry belongs to a study of CD8+ T cells in alopecia areata. Treatment in this sample: oral pan-JAK inhibitor, 5-10 mg twice daily. cDNA reverse transcribed from extracted RNA served as the sequencing template. Assay used: immunoSEQ multiplex PCR; TCRdb lists only in-frame clones, some missing. The sample has about 270,000 clones, about three fifths seen once. Source: CD4+ T cells sorted from blood, taken at roughly week 52, from a patient treated with tofacitinib. The receptor's source is a human donor with alopecia areata. The J gene is TRBJ2-1, the V gene TRBV15, with 9 positions matching TRBD1. The CDR3 nucleotides are TGTGCCACCAAGGGGGGACAGGGCTGGAGAAATGAGCAGTTCTTC. Protein product: CATKGGQGWRNEQFF. Full variable domain (missing parts from reference TRBV15 and TRBJ2-1): DAMVIQNPRYQVTQFGKPVTLSCSQTLNHNVMYWYQQKSSQAPKLLFHYYDKDFNNEADTPDNFQSRRPNTSFCFLDIRSPGLGDTAMYLCATKGGQGWRNEQFFGPGTRLTVL.